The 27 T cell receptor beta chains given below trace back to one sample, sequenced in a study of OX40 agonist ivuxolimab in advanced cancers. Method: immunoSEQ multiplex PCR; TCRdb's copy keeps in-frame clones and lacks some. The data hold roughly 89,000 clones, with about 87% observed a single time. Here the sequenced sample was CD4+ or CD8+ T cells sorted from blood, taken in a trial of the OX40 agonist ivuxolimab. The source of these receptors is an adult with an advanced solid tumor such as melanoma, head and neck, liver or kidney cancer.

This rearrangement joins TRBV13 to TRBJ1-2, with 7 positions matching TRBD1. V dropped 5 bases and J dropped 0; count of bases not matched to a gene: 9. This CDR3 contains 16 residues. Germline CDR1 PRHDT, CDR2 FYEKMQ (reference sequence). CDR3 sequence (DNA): TGTGCCAGCAGCGGACGGACAGGCGAAGCTAACTATGGCTACACCTTC. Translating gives CASSGRTGEANYGYTF.

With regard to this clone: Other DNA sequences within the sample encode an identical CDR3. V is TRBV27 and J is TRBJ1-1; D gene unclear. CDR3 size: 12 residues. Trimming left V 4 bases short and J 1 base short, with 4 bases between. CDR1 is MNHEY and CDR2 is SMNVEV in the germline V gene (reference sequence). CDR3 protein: CASSSKNTEAFF. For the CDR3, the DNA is TGTGCCAGCAGTTCCAAGAACACTGAAGCTTTCTTT.

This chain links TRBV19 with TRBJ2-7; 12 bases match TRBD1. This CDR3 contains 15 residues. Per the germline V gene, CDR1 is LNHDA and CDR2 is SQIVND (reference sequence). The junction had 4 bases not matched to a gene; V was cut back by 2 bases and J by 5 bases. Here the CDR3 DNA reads TGTGCCAGTAGTATAAGCGGGACAGGGGGCAACGAGCAGTACTTC. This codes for CASSISGTGGNEQYF. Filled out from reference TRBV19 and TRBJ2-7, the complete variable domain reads DGGITQSPKYLFRKEGQNVTLSCEQNLNHDAMYWYRQDPGQGLRLIYYSQIVNDFQKGDIAEGYSVSREKKESFPLTVTSAQKNPTAFYLCASSISGTGGNEQYFGPGTRLTVT.

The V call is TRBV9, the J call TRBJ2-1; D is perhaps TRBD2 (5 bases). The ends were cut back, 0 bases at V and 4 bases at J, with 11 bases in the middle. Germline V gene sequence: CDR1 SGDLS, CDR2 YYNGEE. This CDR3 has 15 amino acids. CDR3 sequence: CASSVETGSYNEQFF. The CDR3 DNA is TGTGCCAGCAGCGTAGAAACGGGAAGTTACAATGAGCAGTTCTTC.

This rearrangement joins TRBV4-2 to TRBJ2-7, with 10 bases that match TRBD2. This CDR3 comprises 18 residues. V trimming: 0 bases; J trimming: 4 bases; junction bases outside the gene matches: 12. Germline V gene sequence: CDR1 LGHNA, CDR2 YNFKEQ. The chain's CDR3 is CASSQDRLAGVEAYEQYF. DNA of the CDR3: TGTGCCAGCAGCCAAGACCGGCTAGCGGGAGTCGAGGCATACGAGCAGTACTTC.

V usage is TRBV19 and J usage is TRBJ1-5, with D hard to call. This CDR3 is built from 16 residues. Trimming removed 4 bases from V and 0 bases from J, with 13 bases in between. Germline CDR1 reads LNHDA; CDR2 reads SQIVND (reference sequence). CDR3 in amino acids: CASSRESSYSNQPQHF. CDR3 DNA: TGTGCCAGTAGTAGAGAGTCTTCATATAGCAATCAGCCCCAGCATTTT.

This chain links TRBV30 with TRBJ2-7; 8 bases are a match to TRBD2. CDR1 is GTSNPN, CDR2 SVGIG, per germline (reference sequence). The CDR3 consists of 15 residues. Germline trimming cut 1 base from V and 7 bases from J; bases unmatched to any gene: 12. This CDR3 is CAWSDPGLVACEQYF. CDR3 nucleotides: TGTGCCTGGAGTGATCCGGGACTAGTGGCTTGTGAGCAGTACTTC.

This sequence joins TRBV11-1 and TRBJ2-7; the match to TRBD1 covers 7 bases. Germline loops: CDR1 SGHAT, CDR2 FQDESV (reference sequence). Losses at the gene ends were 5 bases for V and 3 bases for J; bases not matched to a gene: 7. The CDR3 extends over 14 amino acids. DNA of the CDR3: TGTGCCAGCAGCGTCACCGGGACAGACTACGAGCAGTACTTC. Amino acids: CASSVTGTDYEQYF.

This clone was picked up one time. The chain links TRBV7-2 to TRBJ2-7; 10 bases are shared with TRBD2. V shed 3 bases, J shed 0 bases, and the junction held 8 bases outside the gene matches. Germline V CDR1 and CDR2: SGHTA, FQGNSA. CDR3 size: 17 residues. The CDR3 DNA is TGTGCCAGCAGCTTCAGGACTAGCGGCGCGAGCTCCTACGAGCAGTACTTC. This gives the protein CASSFRTSGASSYEQYF.

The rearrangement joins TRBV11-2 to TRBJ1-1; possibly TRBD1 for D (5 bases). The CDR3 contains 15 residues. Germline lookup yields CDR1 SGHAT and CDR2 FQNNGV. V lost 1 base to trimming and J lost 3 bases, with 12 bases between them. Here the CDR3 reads CASSLVTGTDTEAFF. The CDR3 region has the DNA TGTGCCAGCAGCTTAGTTACAGGAACCGACACTGAAGCTTTCTTT.

CDR3 bases: TGTGCCAGCAGTTCCCCGACAGGGTACAGCGAGCAGTTCTTC. Translating it yields CASSSPTGYSEQFF. The chain uses TRBV27 and TRBJ2-1, with 7 positions matching TRBD1. In germline, CDR1 is MNHEY, CDR2 SMNVEV (reference sequence). The CDR3 consists of 14 residues. V lost 4 bases, J lost 10 bases, and 10 bases stayed unmatched.

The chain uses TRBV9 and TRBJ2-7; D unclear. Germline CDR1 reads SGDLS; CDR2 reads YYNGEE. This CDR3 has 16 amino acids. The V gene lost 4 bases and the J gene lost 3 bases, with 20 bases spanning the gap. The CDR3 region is CASSTSISDGFYEQYF. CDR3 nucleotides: TGTGCCAGCAGCACTTCAATCTCGGACGGATTCTACGAGCAGTACTTC.

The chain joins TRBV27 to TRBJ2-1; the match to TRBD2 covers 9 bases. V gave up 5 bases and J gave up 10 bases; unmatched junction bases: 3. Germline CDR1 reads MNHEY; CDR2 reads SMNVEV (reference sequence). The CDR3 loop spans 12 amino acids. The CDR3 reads CASSTGLAEQFF. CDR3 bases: TGTGCCAGCAGTACGGGACTAGCCGAGCAGTTCTTC.

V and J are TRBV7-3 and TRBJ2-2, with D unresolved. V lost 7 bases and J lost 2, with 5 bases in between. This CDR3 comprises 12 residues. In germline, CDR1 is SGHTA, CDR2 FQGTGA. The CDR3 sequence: CASTGNTGELFF. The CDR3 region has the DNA TGTGCCAGCACCGGAAACACCGGGGAGCTGTTTTTT.

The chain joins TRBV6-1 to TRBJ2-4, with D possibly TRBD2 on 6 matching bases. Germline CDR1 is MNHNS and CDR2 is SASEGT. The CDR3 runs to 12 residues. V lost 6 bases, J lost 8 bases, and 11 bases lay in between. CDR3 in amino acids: CASSDGSHIQYF. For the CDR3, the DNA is TGTGCCAGCAGCGACGGGAGCCACATTCAGTACTTC.

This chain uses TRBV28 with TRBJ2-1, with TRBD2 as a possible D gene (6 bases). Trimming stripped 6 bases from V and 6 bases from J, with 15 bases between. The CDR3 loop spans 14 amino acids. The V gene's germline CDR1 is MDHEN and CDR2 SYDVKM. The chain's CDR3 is CASRNLDYLNEQFF. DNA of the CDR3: TGTGCCAGCAGAAACTTGGACTACCTCAATGAGCAGTTCTTC.

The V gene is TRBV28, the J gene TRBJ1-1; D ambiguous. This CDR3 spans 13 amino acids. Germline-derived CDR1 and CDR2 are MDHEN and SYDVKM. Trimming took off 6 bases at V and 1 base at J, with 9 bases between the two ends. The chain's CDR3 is CASSPPPNTEAFF. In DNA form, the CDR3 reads TGTGCCAGCAGCCCCCCCCCGAACACTGAAGCTTTCTTT.

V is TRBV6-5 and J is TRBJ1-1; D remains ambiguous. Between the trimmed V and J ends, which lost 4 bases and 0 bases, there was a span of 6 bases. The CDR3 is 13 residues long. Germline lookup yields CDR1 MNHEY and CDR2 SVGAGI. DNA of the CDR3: TGTGCCAGCAGTTTAGCCCTGAACACTGAAGCTTTCTTT. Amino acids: CASSLALNTEAFF.

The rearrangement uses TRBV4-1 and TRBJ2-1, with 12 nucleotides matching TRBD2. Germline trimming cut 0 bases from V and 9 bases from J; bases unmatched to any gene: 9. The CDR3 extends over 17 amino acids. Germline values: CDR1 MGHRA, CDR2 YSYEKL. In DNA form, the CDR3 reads TGCGCCAGCAGCCAAGATACAGGACTAGCGGGAAGGGGTGAGCAGTTCTTC. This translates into CASSQDTGLAGRGEQFF.

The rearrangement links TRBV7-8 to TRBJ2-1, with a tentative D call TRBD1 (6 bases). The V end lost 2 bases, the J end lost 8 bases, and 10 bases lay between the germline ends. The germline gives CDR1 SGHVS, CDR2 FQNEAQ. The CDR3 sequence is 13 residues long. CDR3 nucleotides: TGTGCCAGCAGCTTATACGAGGGGGATGAGCAGTTCTTC. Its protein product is CASSLYEGDEQFF.

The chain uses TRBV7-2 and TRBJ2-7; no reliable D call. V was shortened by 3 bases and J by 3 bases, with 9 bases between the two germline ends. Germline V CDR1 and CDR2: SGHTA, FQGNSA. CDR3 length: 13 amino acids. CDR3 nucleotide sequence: TGTGCCAGCAGCTTGGTTAGCAGCTACGAGCAGTACTTC. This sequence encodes CASSLVSSYEQYF.

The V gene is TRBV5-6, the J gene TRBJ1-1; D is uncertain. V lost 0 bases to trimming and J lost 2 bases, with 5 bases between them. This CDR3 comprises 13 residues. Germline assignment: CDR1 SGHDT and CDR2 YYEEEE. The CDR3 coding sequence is TGTGCCAGCAGCTTGGAGACAAACACTGAAGCTTTCTTT. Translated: CASSLETNTEAFF.

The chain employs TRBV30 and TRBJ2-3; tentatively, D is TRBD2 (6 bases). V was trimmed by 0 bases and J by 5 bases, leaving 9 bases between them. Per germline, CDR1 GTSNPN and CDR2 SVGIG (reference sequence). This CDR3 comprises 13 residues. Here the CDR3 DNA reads TGTGCCTGGAGTGTACTAGCCCAAGATACGCAGTATTTT. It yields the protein CAWSVLAQDTQYF.

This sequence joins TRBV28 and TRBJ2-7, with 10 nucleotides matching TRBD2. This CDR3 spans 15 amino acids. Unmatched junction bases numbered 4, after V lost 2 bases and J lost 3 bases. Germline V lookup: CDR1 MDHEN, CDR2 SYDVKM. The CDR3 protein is CASSLPGLAIYEQYF. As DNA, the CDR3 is TGTGCCAGCAGTTTACCGGGACTAGCGATCTACGAGCAGTACTTC.

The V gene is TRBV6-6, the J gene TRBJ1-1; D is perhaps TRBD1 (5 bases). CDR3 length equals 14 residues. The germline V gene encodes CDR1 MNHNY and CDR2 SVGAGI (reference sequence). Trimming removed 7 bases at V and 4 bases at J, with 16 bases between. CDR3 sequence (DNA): TGTGCCAGCATGTTCAGCTCAGGGCCCACTGAAGCTTTCTTT. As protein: CASMFSSGPTEAFF.

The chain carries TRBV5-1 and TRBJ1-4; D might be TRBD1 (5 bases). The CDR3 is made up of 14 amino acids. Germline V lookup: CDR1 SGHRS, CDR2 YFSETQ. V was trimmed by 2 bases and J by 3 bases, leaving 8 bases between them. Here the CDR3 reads CASSLKGPNEKLFF. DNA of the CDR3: TGCGCCAGCAGCTTAAAGGGGCCTAATGAAAAACTGTTTTTT.

The CDR3 loop reads CASIGRSGFGRHTGELFF. DNA for the CDR3: TGTGCCAGTATCGGACGATCAGGGTTTGGTAGGCACACCGGGGAGCTGTTTTTT. The gene calls are TRBV19 and TRBJ2-2; possibly TRBD1 for D (5 bases). The V gene lost 7 bases and the J gene lost 3 bases, with 24 bases spanning the gap. Germline CDR1 is LNHDA and CDR2 is SQIVND (reference sequence). This CDR3 region has 18 residues. Drawing the rest from reference TRBV19 and TRBJ2-2, the complete variable domain is DGGITQSPKYLFRKEGQNVTLSCEQNLNHDAMYWYRQDPGQGLRLIYYSQIVNDFQKGDIAEGYSVSREKKESFPLTVTSAQKNPTAFYLCASIGRSGFGRHTGELFFGEGSRLTVL.